This entry is about one T cell receptor beta chain. The sample belongs to a study of T cell changes during pregnancy in multiple sclerosis. Data came from immunoSEQ multiplex PCR; TCRdb stores just in-frame clones and leaves some out. The repertoire holds 95,000 to 110,000 clones, with about 90% as singletons. The CDR3 covers 12 residues. Trimming stripped 0 bases from V and 15 bases from J, with 12 bases between. Per germline, CDR1 MNHNS and CDR2 SASEGT. The sequencing here drew on peripheral blood, taken after pregnancy. The genes are TRBV6-1 and TRBJ1-5; D unclear. The receptor was isolated from a female donor with multiple sclerosis, enrolled in a pregnancy study. The CDR3 loop reads CASSEASTPGHF. The CDR3 coding sequence is TGTGCCAGCAGTGAAGCCTCGACCCCAGGGCATTTT.